The 16 T cell receptor beta chains reported below all come from one sample, sequenced in a study of vaccination and CD4 T cells after COVID-19. These receptors' targets are unknown. The Oncomine TCR Beta short-read assay generated sequence data from the DNA of cultured CD4+ T cells. Each CDR3 protein gets one entry after TCRdb re-called the PCR reads with MiXCR. The data hold 12,000 or so distinct CDR3 sequences, with more than 35% observed a single time. The sample's treatment: roughly ten-day PBMC culture with coronavirus spike peptide pools or control peptides (ViraFEST assay). Sequenced input: cultured CD4+ T cells from blood. The source is a human donor with COVID-19.

The J gene is TRBJ1-5, the V gene TRBV19; weak D call: TRBD1 (5 bases). V was shortened by 6 bases and J by 9 bases, with 15 bases between the two germline ends. The V gene's germline CDR1 is LNHDA and CDR2 SQIVND (reference sequence). CDR3 length: 13 residues. As DNA, the CDR3 is TGTGCCAGTAGAGGGGTGGGGATCTGGCCCCAGCATTTT. As protein: CASRGVGIWPQHF.

The chain is built from TRBV15 and TRBJ2-1; no clear D. The V gene lost 8 bases and the J gene lost 0 bases, with 11 bases spanning the gap. Per the germline V gene, CDR1 is LNHNV and CDR2 is YYDKDF (reference sequence). The CDR3 has 14 amino acids. The CDR3 DNA is TGTGCCACCGGCACGGTAAGCTCCTACAATGAGCAGTTCTTC. Protein product: CATGTVSSYNEQFF.

This clonotype showed up just a few times. The chain couples TRBV7-3 to TRBJ2-3; tentatively, D is TRBD1 (5 bases). The ends were cut back, 5 bases at V and 4 bases at J, with 16 bases in the middle. The CDR3 length is 15 residues. Germline values: CDR1 SGHTA, CDR2 FQGTGA. The DNA for the CDR3 is TGTGCCAGCAGCCCGGTGAGCAGGGAAGCAGATACGCAGTATTTT. Amino acids: CASSPVSREADTQYF.

In its sample, this clonotype was seen a few times. This chain connects TRBV10-2 to TRBJ1-2; 7 nucleotides align to TRBD1. CDR1 is WSHSY, CDR2 SAAADI, per germline. There are 13 residues in the CDR3. The J segment lost 6 bases and the V segment lost 6 bases, leaving 7 bases of the junction unmatched. The CDR3 DNA is TGCGCCAGCAGCCAGACAGGGAGGCATGGCTACACCTTC. Protein: CASSQTGRHGYTF.

In this sample, this clonotype turned up once. The chain employs TRBV5-6 and TRBJ1-2; 7 bases agree with TRBD1. Trimming took 1 base from V and 8 from J; bases not matched to a gene: 11. The V gene's germline CDR1 is SGHDT and CDR2 YYEEEE. The CDR3 has 15 residues. The CDR3, as DNA: TGTGCCAGCAGCTTGTTTATGGAGGGGGCGAGCGGCTACACCTTC. Translation: CASSLFMEGASGYTF.

V is TRBV11-2 and J is TRBJ1-2, with no clear D. The germline gives CDR1 SGHAT, CDR2 FQNNGV. The CDR3 extends over 16 amino acids. V lost 1 base, J lost 0 bases, and 12 bases lay in between. The chain's CDR3 is CASSLVRDPSNYGYTF. CDR3 nucleotide sequence: TGTGCCAGCAGCTTAGTCCGAGACCCCTCTAACTATGGCTACACCTTC.

V is TRBV12-5 and J is TRBJ1-5; D possibly corresponds to TRBD1 (6 bases). The CDR3 is 14 residues long. Germline V gene lookup returns CDR1 LGHNT and CDR2 FRNRAP. V was shortened by 3 bases and J by 6 bases, with 12 bases between the two germline ends. The CDR3 here is CASGFGGGGQPQHF. The DNA for the CDR3 is TGTGCTAGTGGTTTCGGTGGGGGCGGTCAGCCCCAGCATTTT. The whole variable domain, remainder taken from reference TRBV12-5 and TRBJ1-5, is DARVTQTPRHKVTEMGQEVTMRCQPILGHNTVFWYRQTMMQGLELLAYFRNRAPLDDSGMPKDRFSAEMPDATLATLKIQPSEPRDSAVYFCASGFGGGGQPQHFGDGTRLSIL.

This clonotype turned up a few times. The V call is TRBV19, the J call TRBJ1-5; D gene ambiguous. The CDR3 contains 14 residues. Germline V CDR1 and CDR2: LNHDA, SQIVND (reference sequence). Trimming removed 2 bases from V and 2 bases from J, with 7 bases in between. This chain's CDR3 is CASSIKGGNQPQHF. DNA for the CDR3: TGTGCCAGTAGTATAAAGGGAGGCAATCAGCCCCAGCATTTT.

In this sample, this clonotype turned up a few times. The J gene is TRBJ1-1, the V gene TRBV6-2 or TRBV6-3; the match to TRBD1 covers 8 bases. CDR1 is MNHEY, CDR2 SVGEGT, per germline. The CDR3 spans 13 residues. Trimming took 8 bases from V and 3 from J; bases not matched to a gene: 5. The DNA for the CDR3 is TGTGCCAGCGCCAGGGGGCTCTACACTGAAGCTTTCTTT. Translated: CASARGLYTEAFF.

The chain uses TRBV7-3 and TRBJ2-5; TRBD2 aligns across 9 bases. The trim removed 1 base at V and 1 base at J, leaving 13 bases unmatched. There are 19 residues in the CDR3. CDR1 is SGHTA, CDR2 FQGTGA, per germline. Written as DNA, the CDR3 is TGTGCCAGCAGCTTAATGGGCCCTGGGCTAGCGGGGATCCAAGAGACCCAGTACTTC. Translation: CASSLMGPGLAGIQETQYF.

This clonotype was observed a handful of times. The rearrangement joins TRBV2 to TRBJ2-3, with D unresolved. V was trimmed by 3 bases and J by 0 bases, leaving 10 bases between them. The germline V gene has CDR1 SNHLY and CDR2 FYNNEI. This CDR3 region has 15 residues. CDR3 sequence reads: CASSDSGDSTDTQYF. The CDR3 DNA sequence: TGTGCCAGCAGTGATTCGGGTGATAGCACAGATACGCAGTATTTT.

This clonotype was recorded a few times. V gene TRBV19 combines with J gene TRBJ1-5; D gene ambiguous. The CDR3 length is 15 residues. V was pared by 5 bases and J by 1 base, with 12 bases between. Germline V gene lookup returns CDR1 LNHDA and CDR2 SQIVND (reference sequence). The CDR3 nucleotides are TGTGCCAGTAGTGACACCGCGGACAGCAATCAGCCCCAGCATTTT. Protein sequence: CASSDTADSNQPQHF.

In this sample, this clonotype turned up a few times. This sequence joins TRBV18 and TRBJ1-6; tentatively, D is TRBD1 (5 bases). In germline, CDR1 is KGHSH, CDR2 LQKENI. Trimming stripped 2 bases from V and 9 bases from J, with 17 bases between. The CDR3 covers 16 residues. CDR3 DNA sequence: TGTGCCAGCTCACCAGGTCCAGTTTCTGGGGGTTCACCCCTCCACTTT. Translated: CASSPGPVSGGSPLHF. Complete variable domain (other parts from reference TRBV18 and TRBJ1-6): NAGVMQNPRHLVRRRGQEARLRCSPMKGHSHVYWYRQLPEEGLKFMVYLQKENIIDESGMPKERFSAEFPKEGPSILRIQQVVRGDSAAYFCASSPGPVSGGSPLHFGNGTRLTVT.

V usage is TRBV20-1 and J usage is TRBJ2-3; no definite D call. This CDR3 has 12 amino acids. The V and J ends lost 1 base and 6 bases respectively, with 8 bases between them. Germline V gene data show CDR1 as DFQATT and CDR2 as SNEGSKA (reference sequence). The CDR3 protein is CSARANADTQYF. The CDR3 bases are TGCAGTGCTAGAGCGAACGCGGATACGCAGTATTTT.

V usage is TRBV5-1 and J usage is TRBJ2-2, with 15 nucleotides matching TRBD2. The junction had 5 bases not matched to a gene; V was cut back by 4 bases and J by 4 bases. Germline values: CDR1 SGHRS, CDR2 YFSETQ. The CDR3 is made up of 17 amino acids. For the CDR3, the DNA is TGCGCCAGCAGCCTTGGACTAGCGGGGGGGTTCACCGGGGAGCTGTTTTTT. As protein: CASSLGLAGGFTGELFF.

The J gene is TRBJ2-3, the V gene TRBV6-1, with TRBD2 matching over 10 bases. The CDR3 has 15 residues. The trim removed 7 bases at V and 5 bases at J, leaving 9 bases unmatched. Per the germline V gene, CDR1 is MNHNS and CDR2 is SASEGT. The chain's CDR3 is CASKGLAGDRDTQYF. In nucleotides, the CDR3 is TGTGCCAGCAAGGGTCTAGCGGGGGACCGAGATACGCAGTATTTT.